These T cell receptor beta chains were read from a single sample in a study of blood T cell repertoires in COVID-19. The repertoire was sequenced with immunoSEQ multiplex PCR; TCRdb's copy has only in-frame clones and lacks some. Among roughly 250,000 clones listed, less than 90% were seen once. Material: peripheral blood. These receptors originate from a woman aged 25 to 39 with COVID-19, enrolled during active disease. Both conserved end residues are part of each CDR3. The D gene is left open where the match is weak. Some rows have no size entry. The others give once, few or many, or a class for an expanded clone.

CDR3 DNA: TGTGCCATCAGTGAGTCCAGGTTGCGGGGGCTCTCCTACGAGCAGTACTTC; CDR3 protein: CAISESRLRGLSYEQYF; D gene: .; V gene: TRBV10-3; J gene: TRBJ2-7; clone size: .
CDR3 DNA: TGTGCCAGCAGTATTAACAGGGGCAACTATGGCTACACCTTC; CDR3 protein: CASSINRGNYGYTF; D gene: TRBD1; V gene: TRBV2; J gene: TRBJ1-2; clone size: .
CDR3 DNA: TGTGCCAGCAGCTTAGGTGGGCCCACAGCTTTCTTT; CDR3 protein: CASSLGGPTAFF; D gene: .; V gene: TRBV7-8; J gene: TRBJ1-1; clone size: once
CDR3 DNA: TGCGCCAGCAGCCAAGTACCCCTGACCGGCAGGGGGCAGGGTCAGCCCCAGCATTTT; CDR3 protein: CASSQVPLTGRGQGQPQHF; D gene: TRBD1; V gene: TRBV4-1; J gene: TRBJ1-5; clone size: .
CDR3 DNA: TGCGCCAGCCATAGGTGGAGCAGGGAAGTTCCAGATACGCAGTATTTT; CDR3 protein: CASHRWSREVPDTQYF; D gene: .; V gene: TRBV5-1; J gene: TRBJ2-3; clone size: .
CDR3 DNA: TGTGCCATCACCGGGAATCCTAAAGAAAAACTGTTTTTT; CDR3 protein: CAITGNPKEKLFF; D gene: .; V gene: TRBV10-3; J gene: TRBJ1-4; clone size: .
CDR3 DNA: TGTGCCAGCAGCCGTACAGGGGAGGCCGGGGAGCTGTTTTTT; CDR3 protein: CASSRTGEAGELFF; D gene: .; V gene: TRBV3-1/TRBV3-2; J gene: TRBJ2-2; clone size: few
CDR3 DNA: TGTGCCAGCAGCTTAGATGGGACAATCAATTCCGGGGAGCTGTTTTTT; CDR3 protein: CASSLDGTINSGELFF; D gene: .; V gene: TRBV11-2; J gene: TRBJ2-2; clone size: .
CDR3 DNA: TGTGCCAGCAGCTCCCCCCGGAGAAACTCCTATAATTCACCCCTCCACTTT; CDR3 protein: CASSSPRRNSYNSPLHF; D gene: .; V gene: TRBV11-2; J gene: TRBJ1-6; clone size: .
CDR3 DNA: TGTGCCAGCTCAAACAGGGACAGGGCAACAGAGACCCAGTACTTC; CDR3 protein: CASSNRDRATETQYF; D gene: TRBD1; V gene: TRBV18; J gene: TRBJ2-5; clone size: .